This entry lists 27 T cell receptor beta chains sequenced from one sample in a study of T cell changes during pregnancy in multiple sclerosis. The repertoire was sequenced with immunoSEQ multiplex PCR; TCRdb's copy has only in-frame clones and lacks some. The sample carries tens of thousands of clones, around 94% recorded once. Sequenced material: CD4+ T cells from peripheral blood mononuclear cells, taken in the second trimester of pregnancy. These TCRs come from a female donor with multiple sclerosis, enrolled in a pregnancy study.

The chain links TRBV15 to TRBJ1-2; 8 nucleotides line up with TRBD1. Germline CDR1 is LNHNV and CDR2 is YYDKDF (reference sequence). V gave up 0 bases and J gave up 7 bases; unmatched junction bases: 1. The CDR3 spans 13 residues. The CDR3 region has the DNA TGTGCCACCAGCAGAGAACAGGGGGTTGGCTACACCTTC. Its translation: CATSREQGVGYTF.

The J gene is TRBJ1-6, the V gene TRBV9; 8 bases are shared with TRBD1. CDR3 size: 15 residues. Germline V gene sequence: CDR1 SGDLS, CDR2 YYNGEE. With V trimmed by 0 bases and J by 15 bases, 11 bases remained unmatched. Here the CDR3 reads CASSVARTGPFLLHF. The CDR3 DNA reads as TGTGCCAGCAGCGTAGCGCGGACAGGGCCATTTCTCCTCCACTTT.

This sequence joins TRBV18 and TRBJ2-3; tentative D call: TRBD2 (6 bases). Germline V gives CDR1 KGHSH, CDR2 LQKENI. The CDR3 covers 17 residues. V was cut by 9 bases and J by 6 bases, with 28 bases left in between. CDR3 sequence: CASSLLGPGISGDTQYF. The CDR3 DNA sequence: TGTGCCAGTTCCCTTCTAGGCCCCGGGATCAGCGGGGATACGCAGTATTTT.

The chain carries TRBV19 and TRBJ1-6, with 8 nucleotides matching TRBD1. Germline CDR1 LNHDA, CDR2 SQIVND (reference sequence). V trimming: 9 bases; J trimming: 5 bases; junction bases outside the gene matches: 3. The CDR3 covers 13 residues. CDR3 sequence reads: CASGQGDNSPLHF. CDR3 sequence (DNA): TGTGCCAGCGGACAGGGTGATAATTCACCCCTCCACTTT.

The V gene is TRBV25-1, the J gene TRBJ2-5; D not certain. V was trimmed by 5 bases and J by 1 base, leaving 17 bases between them. CDR1 and CDR2 from the germline V gene are MGHDK and SYGVNS. The CDR3 totals 16 residues. The CDR3 loop reads CASSIIHGRSQETQYF. CDR3 nucleotides: TGTGCCAGCAGTATTATACATGGCAGGTCCCAAGAGACCCAGTACTTC. Full variable domain (rest looked up from reference TRBV25-1 and TRBJ2-5): EADIYQTPRYLVIGTGKKITLECSQTMGHDKMYWYQQDPGMELHLIHYSYGVNSTEKGDLSSESTVSRIRTEHFPLTLESARPSHTSQYLCASSIIHGRSQETQYFGPGTRLLVL.

The gene calls are TRBV6-5 and TRBJ1-3; D is undetermined. Germline assignment: CDR1 MNHEY and CDR2 SVGAGI. V lost 5 bases, J lost 2 bases, and 10 bases lay in between. The CDR3 length is 14 residues. CDR3: CASSTTGAGNTIYF. The CDR3 DNA follows: TGTGCCAGCAGTACCACCGGGGCTGGAAACACCATATATTTT.

This chain uses TRBV9 with TRBJ2-7; D is ambiguous. Germline lookup yields CDR1 SGDLS and CDR2 YYNGEE. This CDR3 comprises 14 residues. Trimming stripped 0 bases from V and 0 bases from J, with 7 bases between. This CDR3 reads CASSVDASSYEQYF. CDR3 nucleotides: TGTGCCAGCAGCGTAGACGCCAGCTCCTACGAGCAGTACTTC. Using reference TRBV9 and TRBJ2-7 for the parts outside the CDR3, the full variable domain is DSGVTQTPKHLITATGQRVTLRCSPRSGDLSVYWYQQSLDQGLQFLIQYYNGEERAKGNILERFSAQQFPDLHSELNLSSLELGDSALYFCASSVDASSYEQYFGPGTRLTVT.

The table lists this clone with a count of one. The CDR3 region is CASSLGDKHEKLFF. The DNA for the CDR3 is TGTGCCAGCAGCCTCGGGGACAAGCATGAAAAACTGTTTTTT. V and J are TRBV9 and TRBJ1-4; a weak D match, TRBD1 (6 bases). Germline V gene sequence: CDR1 SGDLS, CDR2 YYNGEE. This CDR3 is 14 amino acids long. The V end was cut by 4 bases, the J end by 6 bases, with 13 bases between.

As DNA, the CDR3 is TGTGCCAGCAGCCCTGAGGACAGTCGACCAAAAGAGACCCAGTACTTC. This gives the protein CASSPEDSRPKETQYF. V usage is TRBV5-4 and J usage is TRBJ2-5; tentative D call: TRBD1 (6 bases). Trimming removed 4 bases from V and 3 bases from J, with 19 bases in between. The CDR3 spans 16 residues. In germline, CDR1 is SGHNT, CDR2 YYREEE (reference sequence).

This clone was recorded only once. The chain combines TRBV7-2 with TRBJ2-5; D not certain. Germline-derived CDR1 and CDR2 are SGHTA and FQGNSA. V lost 3 bases, J lost 4 bases, and 3 bases lay in between. This CDR3 is 11 amino acids long. The CDR3 sequence: CASSFIETQYF. The CDR3 coding sequence is TGTGCCAGCAGCTTTATAGAGACCCAGTACTTC.

The CDR3 DNA follows: TGTGCCAGCAGCCAAGCCAGGGCCTACGAGCAGTACTTC. Translation gives CASSQARAYEQYF. The chain combines TRBV4-2 with TRBJ2-7; D is perhaps TRBD1 (5 bases). The CDR3 has 13 residues. The V and J ends lost 1 base and 2 bases respectively, with 6 bases between them. The germline V gene encodes CDR1 LGHNA and CDR2 YNFKEQ.

The chain couples TRBV7-9 to TRBJ1-4; the match to TRBD1 covers 9 bases. The CDR3 consists of 15 residues. Germline V gives CDR1 SEHNR, CDR2 FQNEAQ (reference sequence). The V gene end was trimmed by 6 bases and the J gene end by 5 bases; junction bases not matched to a gene: 7. The CDR3 region is CASSPPGTGNEKLFF. CDR3 in DNA: TGTGCCAGCAGTCCCCCCGGGACAGGGAATGAAAAACTGTTTTTT.

V is TRBV7-6 and J is TRBJ1-2; maybe TRBD1 (6 bases). The V and J ends lost 1 base and 6 bases respectively, with 15 bases between them. This CDR3 has 15 amino acids. Germline CDR1 reads SGHVS; CDR2 reads FNYEAQ. This CDR3 is CASSLDGRGLNGYTF. In DNA form, the CDR3 reads TGTGCCAGCAGCTTAGATGGCAGGGGATTAAATGGCTACACCTTC.

V is TRBV4-2 and J is TRBJ2-3; D perhaps matches TRBD2 (5 bases). V lost 4 bases, J lost 5 bases, and 16 bases lay in between. Germline values: CDR1 LGHNA, CDR2 YNFKEQ. The CDR3 runs to 15 residues. The CDR3 bases are TGTGCCAGCAGCCCCCGGGTAGAGGGCGGAGATACGCAGTATTTT. This sequence encodes CASSPRVEGGDTQYF.

V usage is TRBV10-3 and J usage is TRBJ2-4; 9 positions match TRBD2. The CDR3 is 16 residues long. Germline CDR1 is ENHRY and CDR2 is SYGVKD. V shed 0 bases and J 1 base; nucleotides not matched to a gene: 1. The CDR3 nucleotides read TGTGCCATCAGTGAGTCTCTAGCGGGGGCCAAAAACATTCAGTACTTC. This gives the protein CAISESLAGAKNIQYF.

The rearrangement joins TRBV5-8 to TRBJ2-3; unclear D gene. The germline CDR1 and CDR2 sequences are SGHTS and YDEGEE. This CDR3 comprises 14 residues. Trimming pared 1 base from V and 3 bases from J, leaving 9 bases between. The CDR3 sequence: CASSLSVRTDTQYF. The CDR3 DNA is TGTGCCAGCAGCTTGTCGGTCCGGACAGATACGCAGTATTTT.

The chain uses TRBV27 and TRBJ2-7; 7 bases match TRBD1. The ends lost 5 bases at V and 6 bases at J; junction bases unmatched: 13. Germline V gene sequence: CDR1 MNHEY, CDR2 SMNVEV (reference sequence). This CDR3 spans 15 amino acids. The CDR3, as DNA: TGTGCCAGCAGTGCCCGGACAGGTGGTTTCTCCGAGCAGTACTTC. Its protein is CASSARTGGFSEQYF.

In DNA, the CDR3 is TGTGCCAGCAGCCGGGGCCCTATGGGTTACAATGAGCAGTTCTTC. Translating gives CASSRGPMGYNEQFF. The chain employs TRBV14 and TRBJ2-1; D perhaps matches TRBD1 (5 bases). Germline loops: CDR1 SGHDN, CDR2 FVKESK. The CDR3 has 15 residues. With 4 bases removed from V and 4 bases from J, the gap between germline ends came to 14 bases.

This chain joins TRBV9 and TRBJ2-2, with 9 bases identical to TRBD2. In germline, CDR1 is SGDLS, CDR2 YYNGEE. The CDR3 spans 18 residues. With 0 bases clipped from V and 0 bases from J, the junction kept 6 bases outside the gene matches. The CDR3 is CASSVVGSGGANTGELFF. CDR3 nucleotide sequence: TGTGCCAGCAGCGTAGTTGGTAGCGGGGGCGCGAACACCGGGGAGCTGTTTTTT.

This clone was seen only once. The rearrangement links TRBV9 to TRBJ2-5; D not certain. The germline gives CDR1 SGDLS, CDR2 YYNGEE. Trimming removed 3 bases from V and 0 bases from J, with 12 bases in between. The CDR3 is 15 residues long. The DNA of the CDR3 is TGTGCCAGCAGCGCCCGCCAGATCGACCAAGAGACCCAGTACTTC. Its protein product is CASSARQIDQETQYF.

The chain links TRBV30 to TRBJ1-1; 8 positions agree with TRBD1. The CDR3 spans 14 residues. Per germline, CDR1 GTSNPN and CDR2 SVGIG (reference sequence). Unmatched junction bases numbered 6, after V lost 2 bases and J lost 4 bases. The CDR3: CAWSSGQGGTEAFF. The DNA for the CDR3 is TGTGCCTGGAGTTCCGGACAGGGAGGCACTGAAGCTTTCTTT.

The gene calls are TRBV29-1 and TRBJ1-1, with 7 bases identical to TRBD1. The V and J ends lost 7 bases and 1 base, in that order; junction bases with no gene match: 6. Germline CDR1 reads SQVTM; CDR2 reads ANQGSEA. The length of the CDR3 is 13 residues. CDR3 sequence: CSGRQGGNTEAFF. The CDR3, as DNA: TGCAGCGGCCGACAGGGCGGGAACACTGAAGCTTTCTTT.

This chain links TRBV11-3 with TRBJ2-1, with 8 positions matching TRBD2. Germline values: CDR1 SGHNT, CDR2 YENEEA. V was clipped by 1 base and J by 5 bases; unmatched bases: 4. CDR3 length: 15 residues. The CDR3 is CASSLVAGSDNEQFF. In DNA form, the CDR3 reads TGTGCCAGCAGCTTAGTAGCGGGGTCGGACAATGAGCAGTTCTTC. The full variable domain, rest sourced from reference TRBV11-3 and TRBJ2-1, is EAGVVQSPRYKIIEKKQPVAFWCNPISGHNTLYWYLQNLGQGPELLIRYENEEAVDDSQLPKDRFSAERLKGVDSTLKIQPAELGDSAVYLCASSLVAGSDNEQFFGPGTRLTVL.

The J gene is TRBJ2-1, the V gene TRBV5-1, with D possibly matching TRBD2 (5 bases). The CDR3 runs to 13 residues. The ends were cut back, 7 bases at V and 7 bases at J, with 15 bases in the middle. Germline CDR1 is SGHRS and CDR2 is YFSETQ. CDR3 DNA sequence: TGCGCCAGCTGTCCGTTGACTACTAATGAGCAGTTCTTC. Amino acid sequence: CASCPLTTNEQFF.

This sequence joins TRBV11-3 and TRBJ2-5, with D hard to call. In germline, CDR1 is SGHNT, CDR2 YENEEA. With 1 base removed from V and 1 base from J, the gap between germline ends came to 7 bases. CDR3 size: 14 residues. CDR3 in DNA: TGTGCCAGCAGCTTAGGGCCTAGCCAAGAGACCCAGTACTTC. Amino acids: CASSLGPSQETQYF.

This chain joins TRBV6-5 and TRBJ2-7; TRBD1 matches 7 bases. Germline assignment: CDR1 MNHEY and CDR2 SVGAGI. With 6 bases clipped from V and 5 bases from J, the junction kept 7 bases outside the gene matches. The CDR3 has 13 amino acids. The CDR3: CASSPQGVHEQYF. In nucleotides, the CDR3 is TGTGCCAGCAGCCCCCAGGGGGTCCACGAGCAGTACTTC.

The chain joins TRBV6-1 to TRBJ1-5; D uncertain. Germline-derived CDR1 and CDR2 are MNHNS and SASEGT. V was pared by 1 base and J by 7 bases, with 14 bases between. This CDR3 region has 15 residues. The CDR3 reads CASSEVEEAEQPQHF. The CDR3 nucleotides read TGTGCCAGCAGTGAAGTGGAGGAAGCGGAGCAGCCCCAGCATTTT.